The present entry profiles one T cell receptor beta chain with its context. The germline CDR1 and CDR2 sequences are SGHNT and YYREEE (reference sequence). This CDR3 comprises 15 residues. V trimming: 4 bases; J trimming: 5 bases; junction bases outside the gene matches: 10. This sample was included in a study of shared clonotypes between healthy human individuals. Study overall: CD4 naive and CD4 memory each took three plates per donor, while CD8 naive took two and CD8 memory one.

The authors distributed each subset's genomic DNA evenly over several immunoSEQ plates. Approximately 30,000 T cell genomes (approximately 0.2 ug DNA) went into each sorted-subset replicate. Method: immunoSEQ multiplex PCR; TCRdb's copy keeps in-frame clones and lacks some. The sample holds fewer than 1.4 million clones; around three quarters are singletons and the top ten take roughly 0.61%. The sequence was collected from a man aged 18 to 30 in good health. Some clones in this sample may be carry-over from other donors' samples. V is TRBV5-4 and J is TRBJ1-2; 8 positions match TRBD1. The material sequenced was memory CD4+ T cells from PBMCs. This sample's subset: CD45RA-negative fraction. CDR3 region: CASSQSGTGLYGYTF. The CDR3 DNA reads TGTGCCAGCAGCCAATCCGGGACAGGCCTTTATGGCTACACCTTC.